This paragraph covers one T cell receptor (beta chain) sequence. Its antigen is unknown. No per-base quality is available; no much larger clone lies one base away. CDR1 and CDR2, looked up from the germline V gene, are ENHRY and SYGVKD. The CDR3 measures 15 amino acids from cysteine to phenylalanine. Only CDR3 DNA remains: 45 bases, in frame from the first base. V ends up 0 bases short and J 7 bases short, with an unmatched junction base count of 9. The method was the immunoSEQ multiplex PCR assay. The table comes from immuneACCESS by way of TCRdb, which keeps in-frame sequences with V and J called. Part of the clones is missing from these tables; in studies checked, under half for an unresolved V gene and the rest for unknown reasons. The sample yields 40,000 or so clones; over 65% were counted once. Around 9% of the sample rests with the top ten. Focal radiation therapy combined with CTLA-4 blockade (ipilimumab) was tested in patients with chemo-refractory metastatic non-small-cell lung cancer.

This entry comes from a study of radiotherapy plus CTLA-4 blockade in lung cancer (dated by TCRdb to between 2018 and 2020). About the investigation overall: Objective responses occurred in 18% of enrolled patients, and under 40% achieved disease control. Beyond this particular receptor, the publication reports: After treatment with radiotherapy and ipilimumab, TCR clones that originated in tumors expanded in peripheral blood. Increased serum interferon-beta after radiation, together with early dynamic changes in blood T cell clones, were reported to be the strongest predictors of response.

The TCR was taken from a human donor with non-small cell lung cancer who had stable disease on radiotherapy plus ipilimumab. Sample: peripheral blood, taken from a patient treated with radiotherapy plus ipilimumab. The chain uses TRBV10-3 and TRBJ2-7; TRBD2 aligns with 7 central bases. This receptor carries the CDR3 CAISESRGGQSEQYF. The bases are TGTGCCATCAGTGAGTCTAGGGGAGGGCAGTCTGAGCAGTACTTC.